This T cell receptor beta chain stems from a study of T cells after yellow fever vaccination. V shed 6 bases, J shed 3 bases, and the junction held 4 bases outside the gene matches. Looked up from germline, CDR1 is MDHEN and CDR2 is SYDVKM. This CDR3 is built from 13 residues. In TCRdb, the 5' RACE reads were re-called with MiXCR into one record per CDR3 protein. The data contain some 150,000 distinct CDR3 sequences, 6.6% of them singletons. At least ten counts were recorded for this clonotype. This specimen consisted of CD4+ T cells sorted from PBMCs, obtained 10 days after the yellow fever booster vaccination. The chain carries TRBV28 and TRBJ2-7, with 8 bases identical to TRBD1. The TCR comes from a man younger than 45 who received the YFV17D yellow fever vaccine. This chain's CDR3 is CASRHTGGYEQYF. The DNA for the CDR3 is TGTGCCAGCAGGCATACAGGGGGCTACGAGCAGTACTTC.